The entry below gives a single T cell receptor (beta chain) sequence along with its context. As yet, its antigen is unknown. The data were obtained in a study of T cell repertoires in cytomegalovirus infection. As for the study in general: An indication of both CMV infection and matching HLA type came from public TCR beta signatures.

Each CDR3 protein gets one entry after TCRdb re-called the reads with MiXCR. The data contain approximately 500,000 distinct CDR3 sequences, 16% of them seen just once; the ten biggest clones take up 20% to 30%. General observations from the study: Pooled public TCR beta family frequency picked out CMV carriers with the relevant HLA. Ex vivo, HLA-C-restricted CMV-specific TCR beta clonotypes prevailed over the rest of the response.

CDR1 is SGHAT, CDR2 FQNNGV, per germline. The CDR3 runs 15 residues. Trimming took 1 base from V and 4 from J, leaving 12 bases between them. Sequenced: CD8+ T cells from PBMCs. The chain is built from TRBV11-2 and TRBJ2-3; D gene uncertain. The clonotype was recovered from a human donor in good health (CMV status not recorded). Some clones in this sample may be carry-over from other donors' samples. CDR3 nucleotide sequence: TGTGCCAGCAGCTTAGCGGACCGGGCCCCAGATACGCAGTATTTT. Translation gives CASSLADRAPDTQYF.